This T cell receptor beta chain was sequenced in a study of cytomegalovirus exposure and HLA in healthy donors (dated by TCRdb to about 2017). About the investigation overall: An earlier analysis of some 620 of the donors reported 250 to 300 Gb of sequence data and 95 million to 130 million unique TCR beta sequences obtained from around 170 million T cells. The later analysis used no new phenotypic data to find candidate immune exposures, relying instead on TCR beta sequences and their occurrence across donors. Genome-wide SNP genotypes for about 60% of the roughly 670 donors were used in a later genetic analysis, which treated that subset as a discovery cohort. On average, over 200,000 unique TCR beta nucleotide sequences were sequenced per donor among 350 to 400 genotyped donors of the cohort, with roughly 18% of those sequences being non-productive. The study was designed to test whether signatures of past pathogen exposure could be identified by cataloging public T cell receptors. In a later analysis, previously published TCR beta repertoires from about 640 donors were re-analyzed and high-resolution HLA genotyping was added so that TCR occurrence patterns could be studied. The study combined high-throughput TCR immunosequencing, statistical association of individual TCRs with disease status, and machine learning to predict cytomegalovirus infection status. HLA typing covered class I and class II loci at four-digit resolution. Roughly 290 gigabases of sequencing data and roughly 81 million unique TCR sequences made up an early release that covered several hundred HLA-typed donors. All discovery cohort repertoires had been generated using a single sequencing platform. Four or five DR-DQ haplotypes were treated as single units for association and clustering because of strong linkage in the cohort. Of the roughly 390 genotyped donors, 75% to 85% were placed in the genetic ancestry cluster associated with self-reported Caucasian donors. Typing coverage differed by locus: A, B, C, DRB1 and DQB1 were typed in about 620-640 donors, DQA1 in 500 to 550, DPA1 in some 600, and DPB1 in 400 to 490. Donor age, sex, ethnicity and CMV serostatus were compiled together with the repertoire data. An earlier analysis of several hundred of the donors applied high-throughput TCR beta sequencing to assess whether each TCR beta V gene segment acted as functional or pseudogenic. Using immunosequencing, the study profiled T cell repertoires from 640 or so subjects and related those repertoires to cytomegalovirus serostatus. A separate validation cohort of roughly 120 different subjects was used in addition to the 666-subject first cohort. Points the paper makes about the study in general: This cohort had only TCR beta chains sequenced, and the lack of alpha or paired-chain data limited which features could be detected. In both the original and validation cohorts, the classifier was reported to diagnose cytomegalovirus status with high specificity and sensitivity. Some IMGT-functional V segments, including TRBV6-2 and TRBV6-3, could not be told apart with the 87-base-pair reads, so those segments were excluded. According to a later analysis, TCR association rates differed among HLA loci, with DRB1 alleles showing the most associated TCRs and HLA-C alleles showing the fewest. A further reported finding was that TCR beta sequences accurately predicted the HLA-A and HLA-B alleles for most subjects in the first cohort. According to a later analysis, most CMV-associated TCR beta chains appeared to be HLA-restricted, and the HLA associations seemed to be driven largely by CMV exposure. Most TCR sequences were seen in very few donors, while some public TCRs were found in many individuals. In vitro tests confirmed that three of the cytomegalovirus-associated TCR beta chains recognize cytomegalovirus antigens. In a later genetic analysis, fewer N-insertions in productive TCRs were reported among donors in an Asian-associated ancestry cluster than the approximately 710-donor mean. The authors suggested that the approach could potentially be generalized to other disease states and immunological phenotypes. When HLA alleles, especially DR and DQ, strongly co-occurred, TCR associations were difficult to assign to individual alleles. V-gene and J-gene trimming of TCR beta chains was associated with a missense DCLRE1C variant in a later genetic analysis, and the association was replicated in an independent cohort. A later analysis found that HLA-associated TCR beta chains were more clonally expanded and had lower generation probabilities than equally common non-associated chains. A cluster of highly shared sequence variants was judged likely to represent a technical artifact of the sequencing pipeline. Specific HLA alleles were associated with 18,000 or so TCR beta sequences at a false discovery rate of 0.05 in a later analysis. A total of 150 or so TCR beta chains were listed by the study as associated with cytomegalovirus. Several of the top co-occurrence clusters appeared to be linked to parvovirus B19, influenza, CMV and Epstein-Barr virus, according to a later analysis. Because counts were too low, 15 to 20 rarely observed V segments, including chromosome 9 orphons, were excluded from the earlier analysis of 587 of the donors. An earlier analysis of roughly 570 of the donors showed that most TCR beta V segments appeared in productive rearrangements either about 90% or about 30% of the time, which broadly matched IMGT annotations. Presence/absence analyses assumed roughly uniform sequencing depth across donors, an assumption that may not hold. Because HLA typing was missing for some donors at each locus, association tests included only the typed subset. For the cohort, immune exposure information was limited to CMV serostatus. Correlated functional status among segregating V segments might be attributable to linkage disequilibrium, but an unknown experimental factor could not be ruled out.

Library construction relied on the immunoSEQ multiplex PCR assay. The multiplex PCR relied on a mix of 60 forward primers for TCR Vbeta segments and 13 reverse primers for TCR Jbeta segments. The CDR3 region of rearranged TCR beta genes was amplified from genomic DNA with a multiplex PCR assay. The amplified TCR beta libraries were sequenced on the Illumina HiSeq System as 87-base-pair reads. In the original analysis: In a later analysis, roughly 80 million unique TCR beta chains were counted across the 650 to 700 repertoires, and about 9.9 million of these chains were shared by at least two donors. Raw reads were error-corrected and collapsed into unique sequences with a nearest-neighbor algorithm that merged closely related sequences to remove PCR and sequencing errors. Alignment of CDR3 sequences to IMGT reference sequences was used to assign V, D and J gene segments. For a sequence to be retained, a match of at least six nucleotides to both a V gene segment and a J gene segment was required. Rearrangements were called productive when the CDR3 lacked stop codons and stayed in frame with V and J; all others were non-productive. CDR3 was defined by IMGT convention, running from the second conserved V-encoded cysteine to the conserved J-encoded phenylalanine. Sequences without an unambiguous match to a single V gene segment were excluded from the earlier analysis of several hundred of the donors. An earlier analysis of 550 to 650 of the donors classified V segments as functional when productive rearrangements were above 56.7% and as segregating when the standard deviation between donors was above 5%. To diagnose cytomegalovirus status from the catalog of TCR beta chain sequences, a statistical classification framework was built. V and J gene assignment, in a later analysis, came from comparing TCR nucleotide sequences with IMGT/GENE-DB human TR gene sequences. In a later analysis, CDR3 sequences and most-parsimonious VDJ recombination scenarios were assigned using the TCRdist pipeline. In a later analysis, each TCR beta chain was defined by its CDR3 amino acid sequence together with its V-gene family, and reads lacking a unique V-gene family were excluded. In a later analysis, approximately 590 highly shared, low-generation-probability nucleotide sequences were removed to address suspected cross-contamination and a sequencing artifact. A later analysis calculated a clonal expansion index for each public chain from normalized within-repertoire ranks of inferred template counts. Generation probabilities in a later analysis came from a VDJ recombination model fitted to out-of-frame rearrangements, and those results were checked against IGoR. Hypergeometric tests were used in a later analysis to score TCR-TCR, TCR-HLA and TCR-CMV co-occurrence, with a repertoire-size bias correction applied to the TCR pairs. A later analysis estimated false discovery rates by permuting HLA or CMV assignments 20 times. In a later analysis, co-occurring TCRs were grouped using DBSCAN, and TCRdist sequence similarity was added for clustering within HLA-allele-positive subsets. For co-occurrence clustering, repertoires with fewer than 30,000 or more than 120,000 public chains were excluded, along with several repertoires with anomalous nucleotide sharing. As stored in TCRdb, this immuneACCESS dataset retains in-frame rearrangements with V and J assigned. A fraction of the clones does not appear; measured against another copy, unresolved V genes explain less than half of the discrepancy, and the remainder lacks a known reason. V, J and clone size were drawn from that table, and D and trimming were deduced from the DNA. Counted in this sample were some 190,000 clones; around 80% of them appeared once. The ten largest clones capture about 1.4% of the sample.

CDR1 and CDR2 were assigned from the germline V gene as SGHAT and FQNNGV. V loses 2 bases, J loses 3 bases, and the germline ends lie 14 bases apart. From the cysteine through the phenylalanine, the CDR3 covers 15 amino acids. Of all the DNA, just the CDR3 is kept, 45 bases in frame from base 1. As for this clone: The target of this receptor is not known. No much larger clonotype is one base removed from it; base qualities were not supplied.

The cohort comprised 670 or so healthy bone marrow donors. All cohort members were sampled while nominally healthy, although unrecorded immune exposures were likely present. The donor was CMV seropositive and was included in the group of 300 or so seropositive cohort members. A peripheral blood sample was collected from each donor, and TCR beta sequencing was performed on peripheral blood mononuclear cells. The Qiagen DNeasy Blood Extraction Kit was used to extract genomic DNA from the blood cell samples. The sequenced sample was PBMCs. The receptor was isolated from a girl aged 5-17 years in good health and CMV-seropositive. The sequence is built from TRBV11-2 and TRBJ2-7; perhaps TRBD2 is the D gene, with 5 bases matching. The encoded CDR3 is CASSLKVSGNYEQYF. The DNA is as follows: TGTGCCAGCAGCTTAAAGGTCTCCGGGAACTACGAGCAGTACTTC.